The sequence of this T cell receptor (beta chain) was determined in a study of blood T cell repertoires in COVID-19. Study-wide context: Samples of COVID-19 (acute and convalescent) were obtained from the United States, Italy and Spain. Sources were T cells, B-cell-depleted T cells, or PBMCs; the material itself was cDNA or gDNA.

Trimming shortened V by 2 bases and J by 1 base, and 8 bases separated the two germline ends. In germline, CDR1 is GTSNPN, CDR2 SVGIG (reference sequence). The CDR3 totals 13 residues. As originally analysed: How many nucleated cells were present was estimated from reference gene primer amplification. Sequencing was performed with immunoSEQ multiplex PCR; in TCRdb, only in-frame clones are kept and a portion is missing. For V, J and clone size, that table is used; D and trimming come from the DNA. The sample lists around 150,000 clones; about 81% were seen once. The sample consisted of peripheral blood. The clonotype comes from a human donor in a cohort sampled during active COVID-19. J is TRBJ1-1 and V is TRBV30; a weak D match, TRBD1 (5 bases). The CDR3 nucleotides are TGTGCCTGGAGTTGGGGGGAGAACACTGAAGCTTTCTTT. Encoded protein: CAWSWGENTEAFF.